These T cell receptor beta chains were read from a single sample in a study of T cells in localized non-small cell lung cancer. Assay: immunoSEQ multiplex PCR; the TCRdb copy retains only in-frame clones and omits some. The sample shows roughly 90,000 clones, roughly 93% of them seen only once. Sequenced material: PBMCs, taken before any cancer treatment. The source of these receptors is a woman between 40 and 69 years old with stage II squamous cell lung carcinoma. Both conserved end residues are part of each CDR3. Fields, in order: D gene, J gene, clone size, V gene, CDR3 DNA, CDR3 protein. A D gene is named only where the DNA matches it firmly. Not every row has a clone size; where given, it reads once, few, many or a size class.

D: NA; J: TRBJ1-5; size: NA; V: TRBV5-6; DNA: TGTGCCAGCAGCCCCTTTTTGGGCAATCAGCCCCAGCATTTT; CDR3: CASSPFLGNQPQHF
D: TRBD1; J: TRBJ1-1; size: NA; V: TRBV2; DNA: TGTGCCAGCAGTTATCAAACAGGGGTGAACACTGAAGCTTTCTTT; CDR3: CASSYQTGVNTEAFF
D: NA; J: TRBJ1-5; size: NA; V: TRBV7-9; DNA: TGTGCCAGCAGCCAAGGGGGTTCAATTAGCAATCAGCCCCAGCATTTT; CDR3: CASSQGGSISNQPQHF
D: NA; J: TRBJ1-2; size: NA; V: TRBV19; DNA: TGTGCCAGTAGTATTATCCCACAGGGAATGAGTGGCTACACCTTC; CDR3: CASSIIPQGMSGYTF
D: NA; J: TRBJ2-5; size: NA; V: TRBV21-1; DNA: TGTGCCAGCAGCAAAGTAGGGTCGAGAGAAGAGACCCAGTACTTC; CDR3: CASSKVGSREETQYF
D: NA; J: TRBJ1-6; size: NA; V: TRBV7-8; DNA: TGTGCCAGCAGCTTCGAATGGAATTCACCCCTCCACTTT; CDR3: CASSFEWNSPLHF
D: TRBD2; J: TRBJ2-1; size: NA; V: TRBV5-1; DNA: TGCGCCAGCAGCGGCGGGGGGGCCTCGGGTGAGCAGTTCTTC; CDR3: CASSGGGASGEQFF
D: NA; J: TRBJ1-5; size: NA; V: TRBV19; DNA: TGTGCCAGTAGTATCATCGGGTTGGGGCAGAACAATCAGCCCCAGCATTTT; CDR3: CASSIIGLGQNNQPQHF
D: NA; J: TRBJ2-2; size: NA; V: TRBV6-1; DNA: TGTGCCAGCAGGGCTGGGAACACCGGGGAGCTGTTTTTT; CDR3: CASRAGNTGELFF
D: NA; J: TRBJ2-7; size: NA; V: TRBV11-3; DNA: TGTGCCAGCAGCTTGGGCCACGGCGACGAGCAGTACTTC; CDR3: CASSLGHGDEQYF
D: NA; J: TRBJ2-5; size: NA; V: TRBV5-6; DNA: TGTGCCAGCAGCTTGTCAGGGCAAGAGACCCAGTACTTC; CDR3: CASSLSGQETQYF
D: TRBD1; J: TRBJ1-1; size: NA; V: TRBV30; DNA: TGTGCCTGGGGGGGACAGGGGGCGTTGAACACTGAAGCTTTCTTT; CDR3: CAWGGQGALNTEAFF
D: NA; J: TRBJ2-7; size: NA; V: TRBV6-6; DNA: TGTGCCAGCAGCCCCAGCTCCTACGAGCAGTACTTC; CDR3: CASSPSSYEQYF
D: TRBD1; J: TRBJ1-5; size: NA; V: TRBV29-1; DNA: TGCAGCGTCGAAGGGGACAGGAATCAGCCCCAGCATTTT; CDR3: CSVEGDRNQPQHF
D: TRBD2; J: TRBJ2-1; size: NA; V: TRBV7-9; DNA: TGTGCCAGCAGCGGAATCCTAGCGGGGGGGCATCGGGAGCAGTTCTTC; CDR3: CASSGILAGGHREQFF
D: TRBD1; J: TRBJ1-1; size: once; V: TRBV7-6; DNA: TGTGCCAGCAGCTTAGGGATCCAGGGGGCGAACACTGAAGCTTTCTTT; CDR3: CASSLGIQGANTEAFF
D: NA; J: TRBJ2-4; size: NA; V: TRBV28; DNA: TGTGCCAGCAGCCCTGGAGGAGGAACCAAAAACATTCAGTACTTC; CDR3: CASSPGGGTKNIQYF
D: NA; J: TRBJ1-2; size: NA; V: TRBV5-6; DNA: TGTGCCAGCAGCACGCTACAGGGCCCTACGGCTGGCTACACCTTC; CDR3: CASSTLQGPTAGYTF
D: NA; J: TRBJ1-1; size: once; V: TRBV19; DNA: TGTGCCAGTAGTCACCAAGTGAACACTGAAGCTTTCTTT; CDR3: CASSHQVNTEAFF
D: NA; J: TRBJ1-1; size: NA; V: TRBV18; DNA: TGTGCCAGCTCACCATCGAAGAACACTGAAGCTTTCTTT; CDR3: CASSPSKNTEAFF
D: NA; J: TRBJ1-1; size: few; V: TRBV9; DNA: TGTGCCAGCAGCGTGGGGGGGAGCTTGAACACTGAAGCTTTCTTT; CDR3: CASSVGGSLNTEAFF
D: NA; J: TRBJ1-1; size: NA; V: TRBV30; DNA: TGTGCCTGGAGTCTGAGGGGCGGGACTGAAGCTTTCTTT; CDR3: CAWSLRGGTEAFF
D: NA; J: TRBJ1-2; size: NA; V: TRBV20-1; DNA: TGCAGTGCTAGAGGGGTTTTCGGCTACACCTTC; CDR3: CSARGVFGYTF
D: NA; J: TRBJ1-1; size: once; V: TRBV5-1; DNA: TGCGCCAGCAAGCAGGACGGTTTGAACACTGAAGCTTTCTTT; CDR3: CASKQDGLNTEAFF
D: NA; J: TRBJ2-7; size: NA; V: TRBV5-5; DNA: TGTGCCAGCAGCTTGGTCGGTGGGGACACTCCCTACGAGCAGTACTTC; CDR3: CASSLVGGDTPYEQYF
D: NA; J: TRBJ1-1; size: NA; V: TRBV7-2; DNA: TGTGCCAGCAGCTTAGCTGTCCCCTGGTATATGAACACTGAAGCTTTCTTT; CDR3: CASSLAVPWYMNTEAFF
D: NA; J: TRBJ1-6; size: NA; V: TRBV30; DNA: TGTGCCTGGGAAGACAGATTGAATTCACCCCTCCACTTT; CDR3: CAWEDRLNSPLHF
D: TRBD1; J: TRBJ1-1; size: NA; V: TRBV2; DNA: TGTGCCACCAGACAGGGGAATAAGGGGACTGAAGCTTTCTTT; CDR3: CATRQGNKGTEAFF
D: NA; J: TRBJ2-1; size: NA; V: TRBV15; DNA: TGTGCCACCAGCAGAGATCTCGGAAACAATGAGCAGTTCTTC; CDR3: CATSRDLGNNEQFF
D: TRBD1; J: TRBJ1-2; size: NA; V: TRBV6-1; DNA: TGTGCCAGCAGTGAAACAGGGGGCCGAGGGTATGGCTACACCTTC; CDR3: CASSETGGRGYGYTF
D: NA; J: TRBJ1-1; size: NA; V: TRBV19; DNA: TGTGCCAGTAGTATAGTCCTAGGGGACACTGAAGCTTTCTTT; CDR3: CASSIVLGDTEAFF
D: TRBD2; J: TRBJ2-5; size: NA; V: TRBV6-5; DNA: TGTGCCAGCAGTCCCCCGGGGGGGGGTTCGGAGACCCAGTACTTC; CDR3: CASSPPGGGSETQYF
D: NA; J: TRBJ2-3; size: NA; V: TRBV7-2; DNA: TGTGCCAGCAGCTTAGGTACCAGGTCCTCAATAGGGGGAGATACGCAGTATTTT; CDR3: CASSLGTRSSIGGDTQYF
D: NA; J: TRBJ2-7; size: NA; V: TRBV2; DNA: TGTGCCAGCAGTGCCAGATGGGACGAGCAGTACTTC; CDR3: CASSARWDEQYF
D: NA; J: TRBJ1-2; size: NA; V: TRBV28; DNA: TGTGCCAGCAGATGGACAGAGTATGGCTACACCTTC; CDR3: CASRWTEYGYTF
D: NA; J: TRBJ2-7; size: NA; V: TRBV27; DNA: TGTGCCAGCAGTTTGGTCGCCAATTACGAGCAGTACTTC; CDR3: CASSLVANYEQYF
D: NA; J: TRBJ1-4; size: NA; V: TRBV6-5; DNA: TGTGCCAGCAGTTATAGGGGGAGTGGGGAAAAACTGTTTTTT; CDR3: CASSYRGSGEKLFF
D: TRBD2; J: TRBJ2-3; size: NA; V: TRBV5-4; DNA: TGTGCCAGCAGCTCCCGACTAGCGGGCACAGATACGCAGTATTTT; CDR3: CASSSRLAGTDTQYF
D: NA; J: TRBJ2-7; size: many; V: TRBV6-5; DNA: TGTGCCAGCAGTCCCTCTCACGGGGCAGCGTACGAGCAGTACTTC; CDR3: CASSPSHGAAYEQYF
D: NA; J: TRBJ1-5; size: few; V: TRBV6-5; DNA: TGTGCCAGCGGCAGGGGAAAGAGCAATCAGCCCCAGCATTTT; CDR3: CASGRGKSNQPQHF
D: TRBD1; J: TRBJ2-7; size: NA; V: TRBV6-1; DNA: TGTGCCAGCAGTGTATCGCATGCGGCAGGGGGCCTTTCCGTAGAGCAGTACTTC; CDR3: CASSVSHAAGGLSVEQYF
D: TRBD2; J: TRBJ2-3; size: once; V: TRBV19; DNA: TGTGCCAGTAGTATAGCTACTAGCGTGGATACGCAGTATTTT; CDR3: CASSIATSVDTQYF
D: TRBD2; J: TRBJ2-5; size: few; V: TRBV2; DNA: TGTGCCAGCCGAAAGGGACTAGCGGGATTCACCCAGTACTTC; CDR3: CASRKGLAGFTQYF
D: NA; J: TRBJ2-1; size: NA; V: TRBV5-1; DNA: TGCGCCAGCAGTGTTATCTACAATGAGCAGTTCTTC; CDR3: CASSVIYNEQFF
D: TRBD1; J: TRBJ2-7; size: once; V: TRBV11-2; DNA: TGTGCCAGCAGATACGGTAGACAGGGAGTCTACGAGCAGTACTTC; CDR3: CASRYGRQGVYEQYF
D: NA; J: TRBJ1-4; size: NA; V: TRBV6-6; DNA: TGTGCCAGCAGAGGGGACCTTGCAACTAATGAAAAACTGTTTTTT; CDR3: CASRGDLATNEKLFF
D: NA; J: TRBJ1-6; size: NA; V: TRBV2; DNA: TGTGCCAGCAGCGGGGATCCTACGGGTTCACCCCTCCACTTT; CDR3: CASSGDPTGSPLHF
D: NA; J: TRBJ1-2; size: NA; V: TRBV7-9; DNA: TGTGCCAGCAGCGCTGTATTGGGGAGGGGAGCTGGCTACACCTTC; CDR3: CASSAVLGRGAGYTF
D: TRBD1; J: TRBJ2-7; size: NA; V: TRBV27; DNA: TGTGCCAGCAGTTTATGGGTGCAGGGACAGGGCTACGAGCAGTACTTC; CDR3: CASSLWVQGQGYEQYF
D: TRBD1; J: TRBJ1-5; size: NA; V: TRBV30; DNA: TGTGCCTGGAGTACCACAGGGGGCATCATGAGCAATCAGCCCCAGCATTTT; CDR3: CAWSTTGGIMSNQPQHF
D: NA; J: TRBJ1-5; size: once; V: TRBV4-2; DNA: TGTGCCAGCAGCTTGGAACGGAGAGGCAATCAGCCCCAGCATTTT; CDR3: CASSLERRGNQPQHF
D: NA; J: TRBJ2-1; size: NA; V: TRBV25-1; DNA: TGTGCCAGCAGTTCGACTGCAACACCTTCCGGGGAGAGACAGTTCTTC; CDR3: CASSSTATPSGERQFF
D: NA; J: TRBJ2-2; size: NA; V: TRBV5-4; DNA: TGTGCCAGCAGCTTCGGACCCCGAACCGGGGAGCTGTTTTTT; CDR3: CASSFGPRTGELFF
D: NA; J: TRBJ1-2; size: NA; V: TRBV2; DNA: TGTGCCAGCAGTGCGGACTCCAGTTTCGGGGGCTATGGCTACACCTTC; CDR3: CASSADSSFGGYGYTF
D: NA; J: TRBJ1-1; size: NA; V: TRBV5-4; DNA: TGTGCCAGCAGCTTGTTGACGAACACTGAAGCTTTCTTT; CDR3: CASSLLTNTEAFF
D: TRBD1; J: TRBJ1-6; size: NA; V: TRBV18; DNA: TGTGCCAGCTCACTGAAGGAACGAGGGGGCGGGAGCTCCTATAATTCACCCCTCCACTTT; CDR3: CASSLKERGGGSSYNSPLHF
D: NA; J: TRBJ2-7; size: NA; V: TRBV19; DNA: TGTGCCAGTAGTATAGCCCTCAAAGGGATTTACTCCTACGAGCAGTACTTC; CDR3: CASSIALKGIYSYEQYF